These T cell receptor beta chains were read from a single sample in a study of beta chain features in type 1 diabetes. The method was immunoSEQ multiplex PCR; TCRdb's version includes in-frame clones alone and lacks a portion of them. The repertoire holds 80,000 to 90,000 clones, with 25% to 35% as singletons. Specimen: stem cell memory CD4+ T cells from blood. The source of these receptors is a woman aged 18-29 years in good health. The CDR3 runs from the conserved cysteine through the conserved F or W. The D gene is left open where the match is weak. A clone size is listed for some rows: how often the clone was seen (once, few, many), or a class if it is expanded.

d_call clone_size j_call v_call cdr3_aa cdr3_nt
NA few TRBJ1-5 TRBV30 CAWSARGALDQPQHF TGTGCCTGGAGTGCACGGGGGGCTTTAGATCAGCCCCAGCATTTT
NA few TRBJ1-4 TRBV9 CASSRQGSEKLFF TGTGCCAGCAGCCGTCAGGGGAGTGAAAAACTGTTTTTT
TRBD1 NA TRBJ1-4 TRBV19 CASSHRDRGVMELFF TGTGCCAGTAGCCACCGGGACAGGGGAGTGATGGAACTGTTTTTT
TRBD1 few TRBJ1-1 TRBV2 CASSVQGMGEAFF TGTGCCAGCAGTGTACAGGGGATGGGTGAAGCTTTCTTT
TRBD1 NA TRBJ2-3 TRBV4-3 CASSPTDRVGDTQYF TGCGCCAGCAGCCCCACGGACAGGGTCGGAGATACGCAGTATTTT
TRBD1 few TRBJ2-6 TRBV14 CASSRQGAPSGPGANVLTF TGTGCCAGCAGCCGCCAGGGGGCTCCTTCGGGACCTGGGGCCAACGTCCTGACTTTC
NA NA TRBJ1-1 TRBV5-4 CASSSPKGGTEAFF TGTGCCAGCAGCTCGCCGAAGGGAGGGACTGAAGCTTTCTTT
NA NA TRBJ1-5 TRBV7-2 CASSRSSGSNQPQHF TGTGCCAGCAGCCGGAGCTCGGGGAGCAATCAGCCCCAGCATTTT
NA NA TRBJ2-5 TRBV5-1 CASSPDSQETQYF TGCGCCAGCAGTCCAGACAGCCAAGAGACCCAGTACTTC
NA NA TRBJ2-5 TRBV7-2 CASSLKHRQETQYF TGTGCCAGCAGCTTAAAACACCGCCAAGAGACCCAGTACTTC
TRBD2 NA TRBJ2-5 TRBV28 CASSSQGAGGPGAQYF TGTGCCAGCAGTTCCCAGGGAGCGGGGGGGCCGGGGGCCCAGTACTTC
NA NA TRBJ1-1 TRBV27 CATREGLISAEAFF TGTGCCACCCGAGAGGGTCTAATCAGCGCTGAAGCTTTCTTT
NA NA TRBJ2-6 TRBV2 CANAGDGSGANVLTF TGTGCCAACGCAGGGGACGGATCTGGGGCCAACGTCCTGACTTTC
TRBD2 NA TRBJ2-5 TRBV6-7 CASSYSGAGGRRETQYF TGTGCCAGCAGTTACTCAGGGGCGGGGGGGAGGAGAGAGACCCAGTACTTC
NA NA TRBJ2-1 TRBV11-2 CASRSDGRFYNEQFF TGTGCCAGCAGATCTGACGGGAGATTCTACAATGAGCAGTTCTTC
NA NA TRBJ2-7 TRBV11-1 CASSLARYSYEQYF TGTGCCAGCAGCTTAGCCCGCTACTCCTACGAGCAGTACTTC
TRBD1 NA TRBJ1-2 TRBV6-6 CASKYRDSYGYTF TGTGCCAGCAAGTACCGGGACAGCTATGGCTACACCTTC
TRBD2 few TRBJ2-1 TRBV2 CASSEGGGVNEQFF TGTGCCAGCAGTGAGGGGGGGGGAGTCAATGAGCAGTTCTTC
TRBD1 few TRBJ1-2 TRBV10-3 CAISKSTGEDGYTF TGTGCCATCAGCAAGTCGACAGGGGAGGATGGCTACACCTTC
NA NA TRBJ1-1 TRBV5-1 CASSFGTALEAFF TGCGCCAGCAGCTTCGGGACTGCCCTTGAAGCTTTCTTT
TRBD1 NA TRBJ1-1 TRBV30 CAWTTGRNTKAFF TGTGCCTGGACGACAGGGAGGAACACTAAAGCTTTCTTT
NA NA TRBJ2-7 TRBV20-1 CSARLASEQYF TGCAGTGCTAGACTAGCTAGCGAGCAGTACTTC
TRBD1 few TRBJ2-3 TRBV27 CASSFRGPTDTQYF TGTGCCAGCAGTTTTAGGGGGCCCACAGATACGCAGTATTTT
NA NA TRBJ2-7 TRBV4-1 CASSQERIRSSYEQYF TGCGCCAGCAGCCAAGAGAGGATAAGGAGCTCCTACGAGCAGTACTTC
NA few TRBJ1-2 TRBV9 CASSGVFRVDGYTF TGTGCCAGCAGCGGAGTTTTCAGGGTTGATGGCTACACCTTC
NA NA TRBJ2-7 TRBV2 CASSFSYEQYF TGTGCCAGCAGTTTTTCGTACGAGCAGTACTTC
TRBD1 NA TRBJ1-5 TRBV19 CASSTRTGPSNQPQHF TGTGCCAGTTCCACCCGGACAGGCCCTAGCAATCAGCCCCAGCATTTT
NA few TRBJ2-5 TRBV7-2 CASSLRPLGLETQYF TGTGCCAGCAGCTTAAGACCTCTAGGTTTAGAGACCCAGTACTTC
NA NA TRBJ2-2 TRBV6-6 CATVLGPRNTGELFF TGTGCCACGGTCCTGGGCCCAAGGAACACCGGGGAGCTGTTTTTT
NA NA TRBJ2-1 TRBV30 CASGMNEQFF TGTGCCTCGGGGATGAATGAGCAGTTCTTC
NA NA TRBJ1-4 TRBV7-9 CASSLAGLREKLFF TGTGCCAGCAGCTTAGCCGGGTTGAGGGAAAAACTGTTTTTT
NA few TRBJ2-6 TRBV5-1 CASSAGRSSGANVLTF TGCGCCAGCAGCGCGGGACGGAGCTCTGGGGCCAACGTCCTGACTTTC
TRBD2 NA TRBJ2-7 TRBV5-1 CASSLTGLAGGYEQYF TGCGCCAGCAGCTTGACCGGACTAGCGGGGGGTTACGAGCAGTACTTC
TRBD1 NA TRBJ1-1 TRBV7-9 CASSYVPTGTGNTEAFF TGTGCCAGCAGCTACGTTCCTACCGGGACAGGGAACACTGAAGCTTTCTTT
NA few TRBJ1-2 TRBV6-5 CASSYGVADYGYTF TGTGCCAGCAGTTACGGTGTAGCGGACTATGGCTACACCTTC
TRBD1 NA TRBJ1-5 TRBV30 CAWSRGTGERPQHF TGTGCCTGGAGTCGAGGGACAGGGGAACGGCCCCAGCATTTT
NA NA TRBJ1-1 TRBV7-2 CASSFGGTTNTEAFF TGTGCCAGCAGCTTTGGTGGGACAACGAACACTGAAGCTTTCTTT
TRBD1 once TRBJ2-7 TRBV19 CASSPGIGTVTYEQYF TGTGCCAGTAGTCCCGGTATAGGGACAGTGACCTACGAGCAGTACTTC
NA NA TRBJ1-2 TRBV6-6 CASSAVQGGGYGYTF TGTGCCAGCAGTGCCGTTCAGGGAGGCGGCTATGGCTACACCTTC
TRBD1 NA TRBJ2-1 TRBV29-1 CSVELGQGPSNPYNEQFF TGCAGCGTTGAGCTCGGACAGGGACCCTCAAACCCGTACAATGAGCAGTTCTTC
NA NA TRBJ2-7 TRBV18 CASSPPGRVHEQYF TGTGCCAGCTCACCCCCCGGCAGGGTCCACGAGCAGTACTTC
TRBD1 NA TRBJ1-2 TRBV4-3 CASSQSQGVSPHTF TGCGCCAGCAGCCAAAGTCAGGGGGTCTCCCCCCACACCTTC